This T cell receptor (beta chain) was observed in a study of T cell clonality in common variable immunodeficiency (dated by TCRdb to 2014 to 2015). The paper as a whole reports these results and caveats: Compared with healthy controls, CVID subjects showed increased TCRbeta clonality (t-test p = 0.018), a feature most characteristic of about a third of subjects. Correlations of repertoire features with clinical complications were constrained by heterogeneity among patients within the CVID cohort. Fewer TCRbeta clones were shared among CVID subjects than among healthy controls (p < 0.0001). Even though DNA input was the same, control samples had an average of about 80,000 unique sequences each, compared with some 32,000 in CVID samples. CVID TCRbeta sequences reportedly showed fewer deletions and N-nucleotide insertions and lacked highly modified clones with 13 or more V deletions. It was noted by the authors that sequencing of the repertoires of T cell subpopulations would be needed to clarify the cause of the increased clonality in CVID.

Standard criteria, namely reduction of serum IgG, IgA and/or IgM below the normal range together with specific antibody deficiency, were applied for the diagnosis of CVID. The CVID group comprised around 44 subjects, approximately 15 female and about 29 male, aged about 8 to 64 years with a mean age of around 36. Predominantly Caucasian heritage was noted among both the CVID patients and the healthy controls. Replacement immunoglobulin therapy had been administered to all CVID subjects for at least one year at the time of study participation. At blood collection, none of the CVID subjects was ill or on immunomodulatory or immunosuppressive medication. Heparinized peripheral whole blood samples of about 5 to 9 ml were collected from each donor. TCRbeta CDR3 repertoires were sequenced from genomic DNA of adults with common variable immune deficiency (CVID) and healthy adult controls. To isolate peripheral blood mononuclear cells, diluted blood was subjected to density centrifugation over Hypaque 1077 or Ficoll-Paque. Unsorted mononuclear cells served as the source of genomic DNA, which was extracted either by Qiagen column purification or by a centrifugation-based method.

Including the terminal cysteine and phenylalanine, the CDR3 comprises 17 residues. Only the CDR3 bases that were read are kept: 42 of them, in frame from base 1. Compared with germline, V lacks 1 base and J lacks 1 base; bases without a gene match: 9. The germline V gene (reference sequence) gives CDR1 as DFQATT and CDR2 as SNEGSKA. Ten or more counts support this clone. It lacks a known antigen. The read falls 3 residues short of the CDR3 end, and the missing part is taken from the germline J gene. CVID samples and control samples contributed equivalent amounts of genomic DNA as sequencing input. For every sample, a 60 bp segment covering the rearranged TCRbeta CDR3 region was amplified and then sequenced. The immunoSEQ assay, a bias-corrected multiplex PCR combined with high-throughput sequencing, was used to amplify TCRbeta. On the study's bioinformatics: Each unique nucleotide sequence was treated as a clone and annotated with V, D and J genes, copy number and frequency. Sequences were labeled productive if in frame, and non-productive if out of frame or containing stop codons. As previously described, Shannon's entropy was used to calculate clonality. The predicted amino acid sequences of productive clones were used to derive mean CDR3 Kyte-Doolittle hydropathy. Hierarchical clustering of scaled V gene usage was performed with the R hclust function using Manhattan distance and complete linkage. To assess clone sharing by CDR3 amino acid sequence, 12 repertoires per group were resampled over 100 rounds. The repertoires were searched for about 70 published EBV-specific TCRbeta sequences and fewer than 250 published CMV-specific TCRbeta sequences. After a couple of CVID samples that produced fewer than 10,000 sequences were dropped from the analysis, 42 CVID repertoires remained. In its TCRdb copy, this immuneACCESS table keeps in-frame sequences only and misses some clones. Where compared with another copy, unresolved V genes explain less than half of these, and the others have no known cause. V, J and clone size derive from that table, while D and trimming were established from the DNA sequence. This sample has around 15,000 clones, none of them a singleton. Roughly 15% of the sample comes from the top ten.

Input material: peripheral blood mononuclear cells. The receptor's source is a human donor with common variable immunodeficiency. This sequence uses TRBV20-1 and TRBJ2-2; 7 of the junction bases match TRBD1. The sequenced CDR3 bases are TGCAGTGCTAGAGTCCATCAGACAGGGAGGAACACCGGGGAG. This encodes CSARVHQTGRNTGE. The whole CDR3 reads CSARVHQTGRNTGELFF.